This T cell receptor (beta chain) is from a study of cytomegalovirus exposure and HLA in healthy donors. General study results and limits: Presence/absence analyses took donor sequencing depth as roughly uniform.

As for this clone: What it binds is unknown.

Primers for the PCR totalled 60 Vbeta and 13 Jbeta. This table comes from immunoSEQ multiplex PCR, and its TCRdb copy is limited to in-frame clones, with some not included. The table includes 120,000 to 150,000 clones, over 65% detected once. The CDR3 is made up of 16 amino acids. In germline, CDR1 is SGHTA, CDR2 FQGNSA. J gave up 7 bases and V 1 base, and 6 bases lay outside the gene matches. The origin of this receptor is a woman in her twenties or thirties in good health and CMV-seronegative. The V call is TRBV7-2, the J call TRBJ1-5; 11 nucleotides match TRBD1. Sequencing was performed on PBMCs. The CDR3 is CASSLVAGQGGQPQHF. In DNA, the CDR3 is TGTGCCAGCAGCTTAGTAGCGGGACAGGGGGGCCAGCCCCAGCATTTT.